The 21 T cell receptor beta chains listed next were all sequenced from one sample in a study of regulatory T cells in long-lasting Graves disease (dated by TCRdb to the early 2020s). The time point label, read with the paper, signifies: newly diagnosed GD, antithyroid drugs for less than 3 months. For both TCR sequencing and RNA sequencing, RNA was extracted from PBMCs using TRIzol. The protocol used for the library was multiplex PCR. Instrument used: Illumina HiSeq 4000. To build TCR beta libraries, CDR3 regions were amplified by Arm-PCR using iRepertoire HTBI primers. The public reads were reprocessed in TCRdb via fastp at Q25 and MiXCR, keeping in-frame beta chains. Each CDR3 protein appears once, grouped with its most common genes and DNA. The sample table holds about 530,000 distinct CDR3 sequences, of which about 16% were seen once. Roughly 25% of the sample rests with the top ten. These data were likewise used in another study, on T cells in Graves' hyperthyroidism and ophthalmopathy.

The source was peripheral blood mononuclear cells (PBMCs), collected at new diagnosis, from a patient treated with antithyroid drugs. The receptors come from a middle-aged woman with Graves disease. Donor details come from another sample of the same person, matched by shared clones.

The V call is TRBV11-2, the J call TRBJ2-1; weak D call: TRBD1 (7 bases). Germline V gene sequence: CDR1 SGHAT, CDR2 FQNNGV. The CDR3 is 18 amino acids. V lost 3 bases to trimming and J lost 1 base, with 19 bases between them. This chain's CDR3 is CASSLGRGGGRSYNEQFF. The CDR3 DNA reads as TGTGCCAGCAGCTTGGGTCGAGGAGGGGGCAGGTCCTACAATGAGCAGTTCTTC. The entire variable domain, with the rest obtained from reference TRBV11-2 and TRBJ2-1, is as follows: EAGVAQSPRYKIIEKRQSVAFWCNPISGHATLYWYQQILGQGPKLLIQFQNNGVVDDSQLPKDRFSAERLKGVDSTLKIQPAKLEDSAVYLCASSLGRGGGRSYNEQFFGPGTRLTVL.

This clonotype was seen more than once but under ten times. Since a much larger clone is just one base distant, this may be a read error. The rearrangement joins TRBV6-2 or TRBV6-3 to TRBJ1-1; D remains ambiguous. Per germline, CDR1 MNHEY and CDR2 SVGEGT. The V end was cut by 4 bases, the J end by 5 bases, with 8 bases between. CDR3 length: 12 residues. This CDR3 reads CASSFGKTEAFF. The CDR3 bases are TGTGCCAGCAGTTTTGGGAAAACTGAAGCTTTCTTT.

This clonotype was seen repeatedly, ten times or more. The rearrangement joins TRBV7-8 to TRBJ1-2, with 8 bases lining up with TRBD1. The germline CDR1 and CDR2 sequences are SGHVS and FQNEAQ. With 8 bases clipped from V and 4 bases from J, the junction kept 12 bases outside the gene matches. There are 15 residues in the CDR3. This CDR3 is CASAPAAGTGYGYTF. CDR3 coding DNA: TGTGCCAGCGCCCCGGCGGCGGGGACAGGCTATGGCTACACCTTC.

This clonotype was detected a few times. This chain joins TRBV5-1 and TRBJ1-3; D is unclear. V lost 0 bases to trimming and J lost 0 bases, with 7 bases between them. The CDR3 is made up of 15 amino acids. Germline assignment: CDR1 SGHRS and CDR2 YFSETQ. The CDR3 DNA sequence: TGCGCCAGCAGCTTGGTTGGACCCTCTGGAAACACCATATATTTT. Translation: CASSLVGPSGNTIYF. Variable domain in full (rest from reference TRBV5-1 and TRBJ1-3): KAGVTQTPRYLIKTRGQQVTLSCSPISGHRSVSWYQQTPGQGLQFLFEYFSETQRNKGNFPGRFSGRQFSNSRSEMNVSTLELGDSALYLCASSLVGPSGNTIYFGEGSWLTVV.

This clonotype was observed a handful of times. V is TRBV29-1 and J is TRBJ1-5; 8 nucleotides align to TRBD1. This CDR3 has 13 residues. The germline V gene encodes CDR1 SQVTM and CDR2 ANQGSEA. V gave up 8 bases and J gave up 2 bases; unmatched junction bases: 5. CDR3 loop: CSISQGGNQPQHF. CDR3 DNA: TGCAGCATCTCACAGGGGGGCAATCAGCCCCAGCATTTT. The full variable domain, its missing parts supplied by reference TRBV29-1 and TRBJ1-5, is SAVISQKPSRDICQRGTSLTIQCQVDSQVTMMFWYRQQPGQSLTLIATANQGSEATYESGFVIDKFPISRPNLTFSTLTVSNMSPEDSSIYLCSISQGGNQPQHFGDGTRLSIL.

This clonotype appeared many times. The chain recombines TRBV18 with TRBJ1-1; a weak D match, TRBD1 (5 bases). V shed 1 base and J shed 1 base, with 13 bases lying between them. The CDR3 contains 16 residues. Germline loops: CDR1 KGHSH, CDR2 LQKENI. CDR3 sequence (DNA): TGTGCCAGCTCACCACGGCGGGGCGCGGAGAACACTGAAGCTTTCTTT. It specifies CASSPRRGAENTEAFF.

The chain combines TRBV13 with TRBJ2-1; D not certain. The ends were cut back, 0 bases at V and 9 bases at J, with 12 bases in the middle. CDR1 and CDR2 from the germline V gene are PRHDT and FYEKMQ (reference sequence). The CDR3 loop spans 14 amino acids. CDR3 amino acids: CASSLGAKSGEQFF. The CDR3 DNA reads as TGTGCCAGCAGCTTAGGGGCGAAGTCGGGTGAGCAGTTCTTC. The variable domain in full, with the rest retrieved from reference TRBV13 and TRBJ2-1, is AAGVIQSPRHLIKEKRETATLKCYPIPRHDTVYWYQQGPGQDPQFLISFYEKMQSDKGSIPDRFSAQQFSDYHSELNMSSLELGDSALYFCASSLGAKSGEQFFGPGTRLTVL.

The chain recombines TRBV7-9 with TRBJ2-1, with 7 bases identical to TRBD2. V lost 2 bases to trimming and J lost 1 base; unmatched junction nucleotides: 2. This CDR3 has 15 residues. Per the germline V gene, CDR1 is SEHNR and CDR2 is FQNEAQ (reference sequence). CDR3 in amino acids: CASSLSGKSYNEQFF. The CDR3 nucleotides are TGTGCCAGCAGCTTAAGCGGGAAATCCTACAATGAGCAGTTCTTC.

The chain links TRBV6-1 to TRBJ1-2; 7 bases fit TRBD1. Germline CDR1 MNHNS, CDR2 SASEGT. The CDR3 extends over 16 amino acids. V shed 5 bases and J 0 bases; nucleotides not matched to a gene: 9. CDR3 amino acids: CASSTSPGQTNYGYTF. The CDR3 DNA is TGTGCCAGCAGTACCTCCCCGGGACAGACTAACTATGGCTACACCTTC.

The table lists this clonotype with many counts. The gene calls are TRBV25-1 and TRBJ2-7; D is perhaps TRBD2 (5 bases). Between the trimmed V and J ends, which lost 4 bases and 6 bases, there was a span of 10 bases. CDR1 MGHDK and CDR2 SYGVNS come from the germline V gene. The CDR3 has 12 residues. In DNA form, the CDR3 reads TGTGCCAGCAGTGTGACGGCGGGCGAGCAGTACTTC. It is translated as CASSVTAGEQYF.

This clonotype was observed a few times. V is TRBV29-1 and J is TRBJ2-3; possible D gene TRBD2, 6 bases. V dropped 4 bases and J dropped 3 bases, with 11 bases sitting between them. The CDR3 is 13 amino acids. CDR1 is SQVTM and CDR2 is ANQGSEA in the germline V gene. CDR3 sequence (DNA): TGCAGCGTTGCGGGGAGGTCTACAGATACGCAGTATTTT. Its protein is CSVAGRSTDTQYF.

The rearrangement joins TRBV5-1 to TRBJ2-3, with no clear D. V shed 5 bases and J shed 0 bases, with 13 bases lying between them. This CDR3 is built from 15 residues. CDR1 and CDR2 (germline): SGHRS, YFSETQ. The CDR3 is CASSQGFRSTDTQYF. CDR3 nucleotide sequence: TGCGCCAGCAGTCAAGGGTTTAGGAGCACAGATACGCAGTATTTT.

Concerning this clonotype: At one end, the junction sequence differs from germline, possibly due to a read error. This rearrangement joins TRBV20-1 to TRBJ1-1; D is possibly TRBD1 (5 bases). From germline, CDR1 is DFQATT and CDR2 SNEGSKA (reference sequence). This CDR3 region has 15 residues. CDR3 protein: CSARGLIGTDTEASF. DNA for the CDR3: TGCAGTGCTAGAGGCTTAATCGGGACGGACACTGAAGCTTCCTTT.

This clonotype has at least ten counts. This chain uses TRBV5-6 with TRBJ2-7; D is perhaps TRBD2 (6 bases). The CDR3 is 14 residues long. From germline, CDR1 is SGHDT and CDR2 YYEEEE. The V gene lost 1 base and the J gene lost 5 bases, with 13 bases spanning the gap. The CDR3 DNA sequence: TGTGCCAGCAGCTTGTCAGGACTATCGGACGAGCAGTACTTC. This gives the protein CASSLSGLSDEQYF.

This clonotype came up a few times. V and J are TRBV10-3 and TRBJ1-2; TRBD1 matches at 7 bases. From germline, CDR1 is ENHRY and CDR2 SYGVKD. Trimming at V came to 4 bases and at J to 3 bases, leaving 8 bases not matched to a gene. The CDR3 is made up of 15 amino acids. The CDR3 DNA is TGTGCCATCAGTGGTTTAGACAGGGCAGACTATGGCTACACCTTC. It yields the protein CAISGLDRADYGYTF.

This clonotype appeared a few times. The J gene is TRBJ2-5, the V gene TRBV7-8; D call uncertain. V was clipped by 8 bases and J by 1 base, with 14 bases between them. Per the germline V gene, CDR1 is SGHVS and CDR2 is FQNEAQ. This CDR3 contains 14 residues. The CDR3 region has the DNA TGTGCCAGCCTCCTAAACATCTTCCAAGAGACCCAGTACTTC. Translated: CASLLNIFQETQYF.

In its sample, this clonotype was seen many times. The gene calls are TRBV12-3 or TRBV12-4 and TRBJ2-3; tentatively, D is TRBD2 (5 bases). The CDR3 spans 14 residues. The ends were cut back, 2 bases at V and 8 bases at J, with 14 bases in the middle. The CDR3 DNA sequence: TGTGCCAGCAGTTTAAAGAGGGAAGCTGTTACGCAGTATTTT. Encoded protein: CASSLKREAVTQYF.

This clonotype has at least ten counts. This chain links TRBV6-1 with TRBJ2-5; D gene ambiguous. The CDR3 has 12 residues. V dropped 7 bases and J dropped 3 bases, with 9 bases sitting between them. Germline CDR1 reads MNHNS; CDR2 reads SASEGT. CDR3 amino acids: CASTNREETQYF. The CDR3 DNA reads TGTGCCAGCACTAATCGAGAAGAGACCCAGTACTTC.

As for this clonotype: This sequence is one base from a far larger clone and is likely a read error. The chain carries TRBV2 and TRBJ2-1; D unclear. The CDR3 is 12 amino acids. Germline V CDR1 and CDR2: SNHLY, FYNNEI. V dropped 6 bases and J dropped 10 bases, with 13 bases sitting between them. DNA of the CDR3: TGTGCCAGCAGGGGTTTTTCCTACGAGCAGTTCTTC. Translation: CASRGFSYEQFF.

J is TRBJ1-6 and V is TRBV30; D unclear. The germline CDR1 and CDR2 sequences are GTSNPN and SVGIG (reference sequence). The CDR3 contains 15 residues. Trimming removed 3 bases from V and 4 bases from J, with 13 bases in between. CDR3 sequence: CAWRKTGRYNSPLHF. For the CDR3, the DNA is TGTGCCTGGAGAAAGACCGGACGTTATAATTCACCCCTCCACTTT.

This clonotype was seen repeatedly, ten times or more. The chain couples TRBV11-2 to TRBJ1-5, with D hard to call. The CDR3 runs 15 residues. Germline loops: CDR1 SGHAT, CDR2 FQNNGV. Trimming cost V 5 bases and J 7 bases, with 18 bases left between them. CDR3 sequence (DNA): TGTGCCAGCAGCCACCAGGCAGGAGGTGGCCAGCCCCAGCATTTT. Its protein is CASSHQAGGGQPQHF.